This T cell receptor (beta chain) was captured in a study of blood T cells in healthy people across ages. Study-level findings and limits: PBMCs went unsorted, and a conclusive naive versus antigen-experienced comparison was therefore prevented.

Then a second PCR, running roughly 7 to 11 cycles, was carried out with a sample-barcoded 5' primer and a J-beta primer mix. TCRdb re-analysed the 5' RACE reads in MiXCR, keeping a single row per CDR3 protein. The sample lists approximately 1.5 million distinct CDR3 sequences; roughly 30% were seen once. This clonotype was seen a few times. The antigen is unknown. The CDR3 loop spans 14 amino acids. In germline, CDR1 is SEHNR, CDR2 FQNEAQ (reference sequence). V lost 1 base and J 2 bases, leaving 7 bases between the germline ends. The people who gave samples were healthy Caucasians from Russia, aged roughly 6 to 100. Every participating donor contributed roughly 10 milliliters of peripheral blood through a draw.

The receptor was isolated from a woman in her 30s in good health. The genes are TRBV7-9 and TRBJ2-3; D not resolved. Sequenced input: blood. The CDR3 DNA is TGTGCCAGCAGCTTAGAGCCTACCACAGATACGCAGTATTTT. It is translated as CASSLEPTTDTQYF.